The clone carrying this T cell receptor beta chain has ten or more counts. The antigen is undetermined. Using its own MiXCR run on the 5' RACE reads, TCRdb lists one record per CDR3 protein. The repertoire consists of roughly 150,000 distinct CDR3 sequences, with roughly 34% occurring once and the leading ten covering approximately 5.9%. The data originate from a study of CD8 T cells in ankylosing spondylitis. Study-wide results and limits: As reported, disease-linked clones showed significant enrichment in matched ankylosing spondylitis synovial fluid. In synovial fluid and blood from reactive arthritis, some motif variants were previously reported. Disease-linked clones bore a CD8+ phenotype and were relatively rare in peripheral blood. It appeared that ankylosing spondylitis blood was characterized by a TCR beta motif of several highly homologous variants.

The V segment lost 3 bases and the J segment 3 bases; nucleotides outside the gene matches: 5. The CDR3 loop spans 15 amino acids. In germline, CDR1 is MNHEY, CDR2 SMNVEV (reference sequence). Material for sequencing was synovial fluid, either unsorted or a sorted T cell fraction (not recorded which). The J gene is TRBJ1-5, the V gene TRBV27; 7 bases line up with TRBD1. The sequence was collected from a male donor with ankylosing spondylitis. The CDR3 spells CASSFTGAYNQPQHF. CDR3 DNA sequence: TGTGCCAGCAGTTTCACAGGGGCCTACAATCAGCCCCAGCATTTT.